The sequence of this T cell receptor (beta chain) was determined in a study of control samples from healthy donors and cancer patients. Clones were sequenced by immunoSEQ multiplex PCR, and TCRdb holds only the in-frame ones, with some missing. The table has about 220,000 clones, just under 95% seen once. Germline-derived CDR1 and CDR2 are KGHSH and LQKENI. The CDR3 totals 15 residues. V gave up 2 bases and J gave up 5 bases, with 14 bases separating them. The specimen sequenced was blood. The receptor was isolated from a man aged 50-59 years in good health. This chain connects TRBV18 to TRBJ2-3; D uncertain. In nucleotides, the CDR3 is TGTGCCAGCTCACCAAATTCGGTGGGTGGAGATACGCAGTATTTT. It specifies CASSPNSVGGDTQYF. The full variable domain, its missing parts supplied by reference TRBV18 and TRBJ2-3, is NAGVMQNPRHLVRRRGQEARLRCSPMKGHSHVYWYRQLPEEGLKFMVYLQKENIIDESGMPKERFSAEFPKEGPSILRIQQVVRGDSAAYFCASSPNSVGGDTQYFGPGTRLTVL.